What follows are 9 T cell receptor beta chains derived from one specimen sequenced in a study of blood T cell repertoires in COVID-19. Sequencing was performed with immunoSEQ multiplex PCR; in TCRdb, only in-frame clones are kept and a portion is missing. Of roughly 66,000 clones in the sample, about nine tenths were seen once. What was sequenced was peripheral blood. The receptor set was obtained from a human donor in a cohort sampled during active COVID-19.

The chain has TRBV10-3 and TRBJ1-6; 8 bases align to TRBD1. This CDR3 region has 14 residues. The germline gives CDR1 ENHRY, CDR2 SYGVKD. V trimming: 6 bases; J trimming: 9 bases; junction bases outside the gene matches: 7. CDR3 sequence reads: CAIREGQGVSPLHF. The CDR3 nucleotides are TGTGCCATCAGGGAAGGACAGGGAGTTTCACCCCTCCACTTT.

CDR3 in amino acids: CASSLARGEQFF. The DNA of the CDR3 is TGTGCCAGCAGCTTAGCACGGGGTGAGCAGTTCTTC. The V call is TRBV7-2, the J call TRBJ2-1; the D gene is possibly TRBD2 (5 bases). In germline, CDR1 is SGHTA, CDR2 FQGNSA. The CDR3 contains 12 residues. V was clipped by 0 bases and J by 9 bases, with 6 bases between them.

The chain is built from TRBV7-9 and TRBJ1-4; 7 bases are shared with TRBD1. From germline, CDR1 is SEHNR and CDR2 FQNEAQ (reference sequence). The V gene end was trimmed by 5 bases and the J gene end by 7 bases; junction bases not matched to a gene: 7. The CDR3 is made up of 14 amino acids. CDR3 coding DNA: TGTGCCAGCAGCCAACAGGGGAACATTGAAAAACTGTTTTTT. Translated: CASSQQGNIEKLFF.

The chain recombines TRBV3-1 (or the pseudogene TRBV3-2) with TRBJ1-1, with a possible D match to TRBD1 (5 bases). Germline V CDR1 and CDR2: LGHDT, YNNKEL (reference sequence). The V gene lost 1 base and the J gene lost 2 bases, with 17 bases spanning the gap. This CDR3 region has 17 residues. The CDR3 spells CASSQGGEGYLNTEAFF. The CDR3, as DNA: TGTGCCAGCAGCCAAGGGGGGGAGGGGTACCTAAACACTGAAGCTTTCTTT.

This clone has just one count. The chain carries TRBV19 and TRBJ2-1; 7 nucleotides match TRBD2. The V and J ends lost 4 bases and 1 base, in that order; junction bases with no gene match: 1. The CDR3 contains 14 residues. Germline assignment: CDR1 LNHDA and CDR2 SQIVND (reference sequence). CDR3: CASSSGSSYNEQFF. The CDR3 DNA is TGTGCCAGTAGTAGCGGGAGTTCCTACAATGAGCAGTTCTTC.

This clone was picked up one time. The gene calls are TRBV3-1 (or the pseudogene TRBV3-2) and TRBJ1-2; D is uncertain. V lost 1 base to trimming and J lost 5 bases, with 5 bases between them. Germline CDR1 and CDR2: LGHDT and YNNKEL (reference sequence). This CDR3 region has 12 residues. The CDR3 region is CASSQVRYGYTF. For the CDR3, the DNA is TGTGCCAGCAGCCAAGTGAGGTATGGCTACACCTTC.

This chain links TRBV6-5 with TRBJ2-2; 7 bases map to TRBD1. This CDR3 contains 15 residues. Trimming at V came to 6 bases and at J to 2 bases, leaving 6 bases not matched to a gene. Germline-derived CDR1 and CDR2 are MNHEY and SVGAGI. CDR3 protein: CASRGGQINTGELFF. CDR3 DNA sequence: TGTGCCAGCAGAGGGGGACAGATTAACACCGGGGAGCTGTTTTTT.

The chain is built from TRBV7-9 and TRBJ1-1; D is possibly TRBD1 (6 bases). V was cut by 7 bases and J by 6 bases, with 18 bases left in between. The CDR3 is 14 amino acids. Germline V gene lookup returns CDR1 SEHNR and CDR2 FQNEAQ (reference sequence). The CDR3 DNA is TGTGCCAGCAATACAGGGAATCGGGAAGCTGAAGCTTTCTTT. The encoded protein is CASNTGNREAEAFF. The whole variable domain, remainder taken from reference TRBV7-9 and TRBJ1-1, is DTGVSQNPRHKITKRGQNVTFRCDPISEHNRLYWYRQTLGQGPEFLTYFQNEAQLEKSRLLSDRFSAERPKGSFSTLEIQRTEQGDSAMYLCASNTGNREAEAFFGQGTRLTVV.

V and J are TRBV5-4 and TRBJ2-1; 7 bases align to TRBD1. This CDR3 contains 15 residues. V gave up 9 bases and J gave up 5 bases; unmatched junction bases: 14. CDR1 is SGHNT and CDR2 is YYREEE in the germline V gene (reference sequence). DNA of the CDR3: TGTGCCACTAATCCCGGACAGGATCACAACAATGAGCAGTTCTTC. This sequence encodes CATNPGQDHNNEQFF.